What follows are 10 T cell receptor beta chains derived from one specimen sequenced in a study of regulatory T cells in long-lasting Graves disease. Time point here: newly diagnosed GD, antithyroid drugs for less than 3 months. RNA isolated from PBMCs was used to make the TCR library. Assembly of TCR beta libraries relied on iRepertoire HTBI primers together with Arm-PCR of CDR3 regions. TCRdb re-derived calls from the multiplex PCR reads in MiXCR, one entry per CDR3 protein. The sample lists about 470,000 distinct CDR3 sequences; about 15% were seen once. In addition, the sample was reused for a study of T cells in Graves' hyperthyroidism and ophthalmopathy.

The input for sequencing was peripheral blood mononuclear cells (PBMCs), taken at new diagnosis, from a patient treated with antithyroid drugs. These receptors were collected from a woman in her 30s with Graves disease.

The chain employs TRBV6-2 or TRBV6-3 and TRBJ2-2; 7 nucleotides match TRBD1. This CDR3 is built from 17 residues. The V segment lost 5 bases and the J segment 1 base; nucleotides outside the gene matches: 10. CDR1 and CDR2 from the germline V gene are MNHEY and SVGEGT. The CDR3 DNA reads as TGTGCCAGCAGTGATTCCGGGACAGCGAAGAACACCGGGGAGCTGTTTTTT. Protein product: CASSDSGTAKNTGELFF.

There are many counts of this clonotype. This chain joins TRBV2 and TRBJ1-4; possible D gene TRBD1, 6 bases. The CDR3 extends over 14 amino acids. The germline V and J ends were trimmed by 9 bases and 5 bases, with 16 bases remaining between them. CDR1 and CDR2 (germline): SNHLY, FYNNEI. The CDR3, as DNA: TGTGCCAGTTGGGACAACAAGGAGAATGAAAAACTGTTTTTT. Translated: CASWDNKENEKLFF.

This clonotype was recorded at least ten times. The rearrangement joins TRBV7-9 to TRBJ2-1; 9 bases line up with TRBD1. CDR1 is SEHNR and CDR2 is FQNEAQ in the germline V gene (reference sequence). The J segment lost 12 bases and the V segment lost 3 bases, leaving 15 bases of the junction unmatched. CDR3 length equals 16 residues. The CDR3 DNA reads TGTGCCAGCAGCTTGAATTGGGACAGGGCCCTTTTTGCGCAGTTCTTC. It yields the protein CASSLNWDRALFAQFF.

This clonotype was recorded many times. CDR3 amino acids: CSARAKDYEQYF. The CDR3 DNA is TGCAGTGCTAGAGCTAAGGACTACGAGCAGTACTTC. The gene calls are TRBV20-1 and TRBJ2-7; no clear D. The CDR3 consists of 12 residues. Germline V CDR1 and CDR2: DFQATT, SNEGSKA (reference sequence). Trimming shortened V by 1 base and J by 3 bases, and 7 bases separated the two germline ends.

The table lists this clonotype with a few counts. V usage is TRBV12-5 and J usage is TRBJ2-2, with no clear D. V lost 9 bases and J lost 0, with 8 bases in between. The germline CDR1 and CDR2 sequences are LGHNT and FRNRAP. This CDR3 has 13 residues. The CDR3 DNA follows: TGTGCTAGCGGAGCCTCGAACACCGGGGAGCTGTTTTTT. This encodes CASGASNTGELFF.

This clonotype has a handful of counts. This sequence joins TRBV10-3 and TRBJ1-1, with D tentatively TRBD1 (5 bases). Germline V gene lookup returns CDR1 ENHRY and CDR2 SYGVKD. CDR3 length equals 13 residues. V lost 10 bases, J lost 0 bases, and 12 bases lay in between. In DNA form, the CDR3 reads TGTGCCAGTCACAGGAACTTGAACACTGAAGCTTTCTTT. Protein: CASHRNLNTEAFF.

This clonotype was recorded at least ten times. V and J are TRBV12-3 or TRBV12-4 and TRBJ2-2, with D possibly matching TRBD2 (6 bases). CDR3 length: 14 residues. V lost 6 bases to trimming and J lost 6 bases, with 14 bases between them. This CDR3 reads CASREGLGSGELFF. The CDR3 DNA is TGTGCCAGCAGGGAGGGCTTGGGGTCCGGGGAGCTGTTTTTT.

This clonotype appeared many times. The chain couples TRBV7-9 to TRBJ2-5; D gene ambiguous. Trimming removed 1 base at V and 1 base at J, with 7 bases between. In germline, CDR1 is SEHNR, CDR2 FQNEAQ (reference sequence). This CDR3 has 14 amino acids. CDR3 bases: TGTGCCAGCAGCTTAGAAGGGTTCCAAGAGACCCAGTACTTC. Translating gives CASSLEGFQETQYF.

This clonotype was counted many times. The chain combines TRBV11-2 with TRBJ1-1, with 8 positions matching TRBD1. The V and J ends lost 1 base and 4 bases, in that order; junction bases with no gene match: 5. The CDR3 totals 15 residues. Germline loops: CDR1 SGHAT, CDR2 FQNNGV. CDR3 nucleotide sequence: TGTGCCAGCAGCTTAGGCCGACAGGGGTTCACTGAAGCTTTCTTT. It yields the protein CASSLGRQGFTEAFF.

This clonotype came up many times. The V and J genes are TRBV2 and TRBJ1-3; no clear D. Germline V gene lookup returns CDR1 SNHLY and CDR2 FYNNEI. The CDR3 has 15 residues. V lost 7 bases and J 2 bases, leaving 15 bases between the germline ends. CDR3: CASISRVEPGNTIYF. The DNA for the CDR3 is TGTGCCAGCATTTCTCGGGTCGAGCCTGGAAACACCATATATTTT.